Presented here are 30 T cell receptor beta chains from one specimen sequenced in a study of blood T cell repertoires in COVID-19. Assay: immunoSEQ multiplex PCR; the TCRdb copy retains only in-frame clones and omits some. The table has some 120,000 clones, roughly 90% seen once. Sequenced: peripheral blood. These receptors were collected from a man between 45 and 60 years old with active COVID-19.

V gene TRBV3-1 (or the pseudogene TRBV3-2) combines with J gene TRBJ1-1; no definite D call. Between the trimmed V and J ends, which lost 2 bases and 9 bases, there was a span of 7 bases. Germline-derived CDR1 and CDR2 are LGHDT and YNNKEL (reference sequence). The CDR3 totals 11 residues. CDR3 bases: TGTGCCAGCAGCCAAAGTCACAAAGCTTTCTTT. This gives the protein CASSQSHKAFF.

This chain joins TRBV3-1 (or the pseudogene TRBV3-2) and TRBJ2-7; no definite D call. The germline V and J ends were trimmed by 0 bases and 6 bases, with 9 bases remaining between them. The CDR3 contains 13 residues. The germline V gene encodes CDR1 LGHDT and CDR2 YNNKEL (reference sequence). The CDR3 region is CASSQDRGSEQYV. The CDR3 DNA reads TGTGCCAGCAGCCAAGATCGAGGAAGCGAGCAGTACGTC.

The chain recombines TRBV24-1 with TRBJ2-5, with D tentatively TRBD2 (5 bases). The V gene lost 0 bases and the J gene lost 5 bases, with 9 bases spanning the gap. Germline CDR1 reads KGHDR; CDR2 reads SFDVKD. This CDR3 is built from 14 residues. CDR3 in amino acids: CATSDLPGGETQYF. The CDR3 region has the DNA TGTGCCACCAGTGATTTGCCGGGCGGGGAGACCCAGTACTTC.

The chain employs TRBV28 and TRBJ1-1; tentative D call: TRBD1 (5 bases). The CDR3 has 15 residues. Germline V gene sequence: CDR1 MDHEN, CDR2 SYDVKM. V was pared by 6 bases and J by 7 bases, with 21 bases between. CDR3 coding DNA: TGTGCCAGCAGCATCGCAGGGTTCGTTGATAGTGAAGCTTTCTTT. This codes for CASSIAGFVDSEAFF.

The V call is TRBV9, the J call TRBJ1-2, with 7 positions matching TRBD1. The CDR3 covers 15 residues. The trim removed 0 bases at V and 3 bases at J, leaving 5 bases unmatched. CDR1 SGDLS and CDR2 YYNGEE come from the germline V gene. CDR3 sequence reads: CASSVDGGGYYGYTF. The CDR3 nucleotides are TGTGCCAGCAGCGTAGACGGAGGGGGCTACTATGGCTACACCTTC.

The chain joins TRBV19 to TRBJ2-1; D is possibly TRBD1 (5 bases). V lost 3 bases and J lost 6, with 15 bases in between. Looked up from germline, CDR1 is LNHDA and CDR2 is SQIVND (reference sequence). The CDR3 is made up of 15 amino acids. The CDR3 sequence: CASSILEGAGNEQFF. The CDR3 coding sequence is TGTGCCAGTAGTATTCTTGAAGGGGCAGGCAATGAGCAGTTCTTC.

This clone came up once. The chain carries TRBV19 and TRBJ1-6, with 10 bases matching TRBD1. This CDR3 is built from 16 residues. The V gene's germline CDR1 is LNHDA and CDR2 SQIVND (reference sequence). V lost 2 bases to trimming and J lost 9 bases; unmatched junction nucleotides: 7. The CDR3 bases are TGTGCCAGTAGTATATTTCCGGACAGGGGGGGTTCACCCCTCCACTTT. It codes for CASSIFPDRGGSPLHF.

The DNA of the CDR3 is TGTGCCAGCAGCTTATCAGCGGAAGAGACCCAGTACTTC. Amino acid sequence: CASSLSAEETQYF. The gene calls are TRBV5-4 and TRBJ2-5; D might be TRBD2 (5 bases). CDR1 is SGHNT and CDR2 is YYREEE in the germline V gene (reference sequence). The CDR3 spans 13 residues. Trimming pared 2 bases from V and 3 bases from J, leaving 8 bases between. Full variable domain (remainder filled in from reference TRBV5-4 and TRBJ2-5): ETGVTQSPTHLIKTRGQQVTLRCSSQSGHNTVSWYQQALGQGPQFIFQYYREEENGRGNFPPRFSGLQFPNYSSELNVNALELDDSALYLCASSLSAEETQYFGPGTRLLVL.

J is TRBJ1-1 and V is TRBV7-8; D might be TRBD1 (5 bases). There are 13 residues in the CDR3. The germline gives CDR1 SGHVS, CDR2 FQNEAQ. Between the trimmed V and J ends, which lost 4 bases and 4 bases, there was a span of 10 bases. The CDR3 loop is CASSSDISTEAFF. The DNA of the CDR3 is TGTGCCAGCAGCTCGGACATTTCCACTGAAGCTTTCTTT.

The sample holds one count of this clone. The rearrangement joins TRBV6-2 or TRBV6-3 to TRBJ1-2; 8 positions match TRBD1. Germline V gives CDR1 MNHEY, CDR2 SVGEGT. This CDR3 has 14 amino acids. V lost 2 bases, J lost 4 bases, and 3 bases stayed unmatched. This CDR3 is CASSYRDRSYGYTF. CDR3 bases: TGTGCCAGCAGTTACCGGGACAGGTCCTATGGCTACACCTTC.

The rearrangement joins TRBV4-1 to TRBJ1-2; 8 bases are shared with TRBD1. This CDR3 spans 15 amino acids. With 1 base clipped from V and 4 bases from J, the junction kept 5 bases outside the gene matches. Germline V lookup: CDR1 MGHRA, CDR2 YSYEKL. The CDR3 coding sequence is TGCGCCAGCAGCCAAGCGGACAGGGACTCCTATGGCTACACCTTC. Its translation: CASSQADRDSYGYTF.

CDR3 nucleotides: TGCAGTGCTAGTTCAGGGACTAGCACAGATACGCAGTATTTT. As protein: CSASSGTSTDTQYF. J is TRBJ2-3 and V is TRBV20-1; D might be TRBD2 (6 bases). The V gene lost 3 bases and the J gene lost 0 bases, with 10 bases spanning the gap. The germline gives CDR1 DFQATT, CDR2 SNEGSKA (reference sequence). This CDR3 comprises 14 residues.

CDR3 residues: CASREEGTAKSTIYF. CDR3 in DNA: TGTGCCAGCAGAGAGGAGGGGACCGCTAAAAGCACCATATATTTT. This chain joins TRBV7-9 and TRBJ1-3; D may be TRBD1 (5 bases). The germline V gene encodes CDR1 SEHNR and CDR2 FQNEAQ (reference sequence). The CDR3 has 15 amino acids. V was clipped by 6 bases and J by 9 bases, with 21 bases between them.

This chain connects TRBV4-2 to TRBJ2-2; 9 nucleotides match TRBD2. Germline CDR1 is LGHNA and CDR2 is YNFKEQ. With 0 bases clipped from V and 2 bases from J, the junction kept 10 bases outside the gene matches. The CDR3 covers 19 residues. DNA of the CDR3: TGTGCCAGCAGCCAAGAAGGGGGGAGGCTAGCGGGAAACACCGGGGAGCTGTTTTTT. Its protein product is CASSQEGGRLAGNTGELFF.

The chain links TRBV2 to TRBJ2-2, with TRBD1 identical over 9 bases. This CDR3 region has 14 residues. The germline gives CDR1 SNHLY, CDR2 FYNNEI. Unmatched junction bases numbered 3, after V lost 7 bases and J lost 3 bases. The CDR3 DNA sequence: TGTGCCAGCATGAGACAGGGGGACACCGGGGAGCTGTTTTTT. Its protein product is CASMRQGDTGELFF.

This clone was seen just once. The chain links TRBV19 to TRBJ1-4, with D uncertain. Germline V gene lookup returns CDR1 LNHDA and CDR2 SQIVND (reference sequence). The CDR3 sequence is 14 residues long. V lost 7 bases, J lost 5 bases, and 14 bases lay in between. The CDR3 is CASTPTGSNEKLFF. CDR3 sequence (DNA): TGTGCCAGTACCCCGACCGGGTCCAATGAAAAACTGTTTTTT.

The chain employs TRBV5-4 and TRBJ1-1; D might be TRBD1 (6 bases). Trimming removed 4 bases from V and 1 base from J, with 23 bases in between. CDR1 is SGHNT and CDR2 is YYREEE in the germline V gene (reference sequence). The CDR3 loop spans 18 amino acids. The CDR3 protein is CASSAEAGTRIKNTEAFF. The CDR3 DNA follows: TGTGCCAGCAGCGCCGAGGCCGGGACACGGATTAAGAACACTGAAGCTTTCTTT. Looking up the rest from reference TRBV5-4 and TRBJ1-1 gives the full variable domain: ETGVTQSPTHLIKTRGQQVTLRCSSQSGHNTVSWYQQALGQGPQFIFQYYREEENGRGNFPPRFSGLQFPNYSSELNVNALELDDSALYLCASSAEAGTRIKNTEAFFGQGTRLTVV.

As to this clone: One end of the junction fails to match germline, which may point to a read error. This chain links TRBV5-8 with TRBJ2-1; 9 positions agree with TRBD2. Germline CDR1 is SGHTS and CDR2 is YDEGEE. This CDR3 has 14 residues. The CDR3 loop is CAGRREGRPNEQFF. DNA of the CDR3: TGTGCCGGCAGGCGGGAGGGCCGACCGAACGAGCAGTTCTTC.

The CDR3 loop is CAWGLAGGRDTQYF. CDR3 sequence (DNA): TGTGCCTGGGGATTAGCGGGAGGTAGGGATACGCAGTATTTT. The gene calls are TRBV30 and TRBJ2-3, with TRBD2 matching 10 bases. After removal of 5 bases from V and 6 bases from J, the junction contained 8 bases not matched to a gene. From germline, CDR1 is GTSNPN and CDR2 SVGIG (reference sequence). This CDR3 region has 14 residues.

This clone was counted once. The V gene is TRBV5-1, the J gene TRBJ2-2, with D tentatively TRBD1 (5 bases). Trimming removed 0 bases from V and 0 bases from J, with 9 bases in between. The CDR3 loop spans 16 amino acids. Germline V gene data show CDR1 as SGHRS and CDR2 as YFSETQ. The DNA of the CDR3 is TGCGCCAGCAGCTTGGTCCCAGGGTCGAACACCGGGGAGCTGTTTTTT. It is translated as CASSLVPGSNTGELFF.

V and J are TRBV6-9 and TRBJ2-7, with TRBD2 matching 11 bases. Per the germline V gene, CDR1 is MNHGY and CDR2 is SVAAGI. The V gene end was trimmed by 9 bases and the J gene end by 4 bases; junction bases not matched to a gene: 11. The CDR3 length is 15 residues. In DNA, the CDR3 is TGTGCCAGGAGGAGAGGGACTAGCGGAGGTTACGAGCAGTACTTC. This codes for CARRRGTSGGYEQYF.

The rearrangement links TRBV6-5 to TRBJ2-7; perhaps TRBD1 as D (6 bases). The CDR3 length is 14 residues. Germline CDR1 and CDR2: MNHEY and SVGAGI. V shed 5 bases and J shed 2 bases, with 13 bases lying between them. CDR3 nucleotide sequence: TGTGCCAGCAGTAGAGAGTACAGGGCCTACGAGCAGTACGTC. Amino acid sequence: CASSREYRAYEQYV.

This clone was seen once. The J gene is TRBJ2-7, the V gene TRBV2, with TRBD2 matching 12 bases. The germline V gene has CDR1 SNHLY and CDR2 FYNNEI. This CDR3 spans 16 amino acids. V was clipped by 2 bases and J by 7 bases; unmatched bases: 9. CDR3 DNA: TGTGCCAGCAGTGAACCTCGACTAGCGGGAGTAGCGGAGCAGTACGTC. This sequence encodes CASSEPRLAGVAEQYV.

This clone was recorded only once. The chain employs TRBV7-9 and TRBJ2-3; D is possibly TRBD1 (6 bases). The CDR3 is 14 residues long. Germline CDR1 SEHNR, CDR2 FQNEAQ (reference sequence). Trimming removed 7 bases from V and 2 bases from J, with 13 bases in between. This CDR3 is CASTGVGATDTQYF. DNA of the CDR3: TGTGCCAGCACCGGGGTGGGGGCCACAGATACGCAGTATTTT.

The rearrangement uses TRBV3-1 (or the pseudogene TRBV3-2) and TRBJ1-4; D is uncertain. V was cut by 2 bases and J by 8 bases, with 9 bases left in between. Germline-derived CDR1 and CDR2 are LGHDT and YNNKEL (reference sequence). The CDR3 loop spans 13 amino acids. CDR3 in DNA: TGTGCCAGCAGCCAAAGCGGGGAGGAAAAACTGTTTTTT. Residues: CASSQSGEEKLFF.

The chain links TRBV29-1 to TRBJ2-3; D perhaps matches TRBD2 (6 bases). Germline V gives CDR1 SQVTM, CDR2 ANQGSEA. The germline V and J ends were trimmed by 2 bases and 7 bases, with 13 bases remaining between them. This CDR3 spans 13 amino acids. The CDR3 here is CSVEPGSGNTQYF. DNA of the CDR3: TGCAGCGTTGAACCCGGGAGTGGAAATACGCAGTATTTT.

The chain combines TRBV5-1 with TRBJ2-3, with unresolved D. V shed 5 bases and J shed 5 bases, with 12 bases lying between them. The CDR3 has 13 residues. CDR1 is SGHRS, CDR2 YFSETQ, per germline. The CDR3 spells CASRAPPGDTQYF. CDR3 bases: TGCGCCAGCAGAGCTCCTCCAGGAGATACGCAGTATTTT.

V is TRBV2 and J is TRBJ2-5; 12 bases fit TRBD2. Germline V lookup: CDR1 SNHLY, CDR2 FYNNEI. CDR3 length equals 15 residues. Trimming took 6 bases from V and 4 from J; bases not matched to a gene: 6. CDR3: CASSSSGGAGETQYF. The CDR3 coding sequence is TGTGCCAGCAGCTCTAGCGGGGGGGCCGGAGAGACCCAGTACTTC.

The chain joins TRBV11-2 to TRBJ1-6, with TRBD1 matching 7 bases. The CDR3 runs 16 residues. Trimming cost V 1 base and J 7 bases; bases outside gene matches: 7. CDR1 and CDR2 from the germline V gene are SGHAT and FQNNGV. The CDR3 sequence is CASSLGGRGANSPLHF. DNA for the CDR3: TGTGCCAGCAGCTTAGGGGGCAGGGGGGCGAATTCACCCCTCCACTTT. The whole variable domain, filled in from reference TRBV11-2 and TRBJ1-6, reads EAGVAQSPRYKIIEKRQSVAFWCNPISGHATLYWYQQILGQGPKLLIQFQNNGVVDDSQLPKDRFSAERLKGVDSTLKIQPAKLEDSAVYLCASSLGGRGANSPLHFGNGTRLTVT.

This chain links TRBV10-2 with TRBJ2-1; maybe TRBD2 (5 bases). Trimming cost V 1 base and J 4 bases, with 11 bases left between them. CDR3 length equals 15 residues. Per germline, CDR1 WSHSY and CDR2 SAAADI. The CDR3 region is CASSEFGMVYNEQFF. The DNA for the CDR3 is TGCGCCAGCAGTGAGTTCGGGATGGTTTACAATGAGCAGTTCTTC.